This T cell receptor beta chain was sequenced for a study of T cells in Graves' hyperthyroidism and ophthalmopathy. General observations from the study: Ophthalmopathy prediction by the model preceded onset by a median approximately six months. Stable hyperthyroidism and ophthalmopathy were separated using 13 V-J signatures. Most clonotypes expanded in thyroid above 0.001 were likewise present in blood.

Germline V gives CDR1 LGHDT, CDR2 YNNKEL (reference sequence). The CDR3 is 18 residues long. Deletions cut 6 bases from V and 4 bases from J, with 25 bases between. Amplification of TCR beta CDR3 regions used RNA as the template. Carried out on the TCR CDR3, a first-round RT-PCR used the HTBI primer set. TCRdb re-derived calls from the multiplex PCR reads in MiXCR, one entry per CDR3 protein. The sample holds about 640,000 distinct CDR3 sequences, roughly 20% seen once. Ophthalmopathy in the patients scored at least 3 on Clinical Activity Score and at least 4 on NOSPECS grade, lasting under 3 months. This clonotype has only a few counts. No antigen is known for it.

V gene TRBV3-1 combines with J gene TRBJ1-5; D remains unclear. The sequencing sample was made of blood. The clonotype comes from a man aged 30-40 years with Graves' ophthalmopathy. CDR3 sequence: CASSYSISVVDRNQPQHF. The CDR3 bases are TGTGCCAGCAGTTACTCGATTTCGGTTGTGGATCGGAATCAGCCCCAGCATTTT.